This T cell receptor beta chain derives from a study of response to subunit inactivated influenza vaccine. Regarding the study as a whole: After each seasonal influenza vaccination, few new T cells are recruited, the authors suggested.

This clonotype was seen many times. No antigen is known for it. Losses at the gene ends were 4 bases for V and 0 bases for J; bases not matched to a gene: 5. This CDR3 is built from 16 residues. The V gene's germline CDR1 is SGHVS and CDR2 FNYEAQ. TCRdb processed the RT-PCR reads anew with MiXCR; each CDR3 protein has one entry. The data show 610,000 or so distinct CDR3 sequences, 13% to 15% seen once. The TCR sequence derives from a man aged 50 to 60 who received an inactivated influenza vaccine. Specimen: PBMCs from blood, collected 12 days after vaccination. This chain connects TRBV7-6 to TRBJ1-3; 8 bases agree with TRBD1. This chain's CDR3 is CASSSRTGHSGNTIYF. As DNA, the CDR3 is TGTGCCAGCAGCTCCCGGACAGGGCACTCTGGAAACACCATATATTTT.